The 30 T cell receptor beta chains in this list originate from one sample, sequenced in a study of T cells in Graves' hyperthyroidism and ophthalmopathy. There were TCR beta CDR3 regions amplified from RNA transcripts. The HTBI primer set served for first-round RT-PCR of the TCR CDR3. TCRdb recomputed calls from the multiplex PCR reads with MiXCR, one row per CDR3 protein. The table records around 500,000 distinct CDR3 sequences, around 16% of them present only once. The sequenced material came from blood. The receptor set was obtained from a woman in her thirties with Graves' ophthalmopathy.

This clonotype was observed a few times. Given a much more abundant clone one base away, this may be a read error. V and J are TRBV6-4 and TRBJ2-3, with 9 positions matching TRBD2. V dropped 2 bases and J dropped 0; count of bases not matched to a gene: 0. The germline V gene has CDR1 MRHNA and CDR2 SNTAGT. This CDR3 region has 15 residues. The CDR3 region is CASSDAGGSTDTQYF. The DNA for the CDR3 is TGTGCCAGCAGTGACGCGGGAGGGAGCACAGATACGCAGTATTTT.

Ten or more counts support this clonotype. For the CDR3, the DNA is TGCAGTGCAACACCGGGACTAGTAAATGAGCAGTTCTTC. Translation: CSATPGLVNEQFF. V is TRBV20-1 and J is TRBJ2-1, with 8 positions matching TRBD2. V was pared by 6 bases and J by 7 bases, with 8 bases of the junction left unmatched. This CDR3 has 13 amino acids. Germline V gives CDR1 DFQATT, CDR2 SNEGSKA (reference sequence).

The gene calls are TRBV14 and TRBJ2-1; possibly TRBD1 or TRBD2 for D (5 bases each). CDR1 is SGHDN and CDR2 is FVKESK in the germline V gene. Between the trimmed V and J ends, which lost 2 bases and 0 bases, there was a span of 14 bases. This CDR3 comprises 17 residues. CDR3 DNA: TGTGCCAGCAGCCAAAAACGGGACGTCATCTCCTACAATGAGCAGTTCTTC. Translated: CASSQKRDVISYNEQFF.

This clonotype was picked up a small number of times. The chain has TRBV3-1 and TRBJ2-4; a weak D match, TRBD2 (5 bases). The CDR3 is 14 amino acids. With 3 bases removed from V and 5 bases from J, the gap between germline ends came to 11 bases. The germline V gene has CDR1 LGHDT and CDR2 YNNKEL (reference sequence). The CDR3, as DNA: TGTGCCAGCAGCCATCTAGGGAGTGAAAACATTCAGTACTTC. Translating it yields CASSHLGSENIQYF.

This clonotype has a count of ten or more. V usage is TRBV5-5 and J usage is TRBJ2-5, with D uncertain. Trimming removed 0 bases from V and 5 bases from J, with 14 bases in between. CDR1 and CDR2 from the germline V gene are SGHKS and YYEKEE (reference sequence). The CDR3 consists of 15 residues. CDR3 residues: CASSLVLRSMETQYF. In DNA, the CDR3 is TGTGCCAGCAGCTTGGTACTAAGGAGTATGGAGACCCAGTACTTC.

This clonotype was seen at least ten times. The chain is built from TRBV7-2 and TRBJ2-5, with D perhaps assigned TRBD1 or TRBD2 (6 bases each). The CDR3 consists of 15 residues. Looked up from germline, CDR1 is SGHTA and CDR2 is FQGNSA. Trimming removed 2 bases from V and 14 bases from J, with 24 bases in between. The CDR3 region is CASSLRADAGGGTYF. The CDR3 DNA follows: TGTGCCAGCAGCTTACGCGCCGATGCTGGAGGGGGGACCTACTTC. Full variable domain (rest looked up from reference TRBV7-2 and TRBJ2-5): GAGVSQSPSNKVTEKGKDVELRCDPISGHTALYWYRQSLGQGLEFLIYFQGNSAPDKSGLPSDRFSAERTGGSVSTLTIQRTQQEDSAVYLCASSLRADAGGGTYFGPGTRLLVL.

This clonotype was recorded many times. The CDR3: CASSFWHGDEKLFF. In nucleotides, the CDR3 is TGTGCCAGCAGCTTTTGGCATGGGGATGAAAAACTGTTTTTT. The chain combines TRBV7-2 with TRBJ1-4; D uncertain. The V gene lost 3 bases and the J gene lost 6 bases, with 11 bases spanning the gap. Germline V CDR1 and CDR2: SGHTA, FQGNSA. The CDR3 has 14 residues.

This clonotype appeared many times. V gene TRBV3-1 combines with J gene TRBJ1-1, with D possibly being TRBD1 (5 bases). Looked up from germline, CDR1 is LGHDT and CDR2 is YNNKEL (reference sequence). The V and J ends lost 4 bases and 0 bases respectively, with 12 bases between them. CDR3 size: 15 residues. The CDR3 DNA is TGTGCCAGCAGCCGATCAGGGACGATGAACACTGAAGCTTTCTTT. Translating gives CASSRSGTMNTEAFF.

The chain uses TRBV5-1 and TRBJ2-7; 12 bases map to TRBD2. Germline V gene lookup returns CDR1 SGHRS and CDR2 YFSETQ. The length of the CDR3 is 13 residues. J lost 7 bases, V lost 4 bases, and 3 bases had no gene match. This CDR3 is CASSNGLAGEQYF. DNA for the CDR3: TGCGCCAGCAGCAACGGACTAGCGGGGGAGCAGTACTTC.

This clonotype was counted at least ten times. This chain links TRBV15 with TRBJ1-1; no clear D gene. Trimming pared 5 bases from V and 0 bases from J, leaving 7 bases between. The CDR3 has 13 amino acids. Germline CDR1 LNHNV, CDR2 YYDKDF (reference sequence). CDR3 nucleotide sequence: TGTGCCACCAGCTTATGGGTGAACACTGAAGCTTTCTTT. Its protein is CATSLWVNTEAFF.

This clonotype was recorded at least ten times. The chain combines TRBV2 with TRBJ2-7, with D perhaps TRBD2 (5 bases). CDR3 length equals 14 residues. V dropped 6 bases and J dropped 3 bases, with 15 bases sitting between them. From germline, CDR1 is SNHLY and CDR2 FYNNEI. In nucleotides, the CDR3 is TGTGCCAGCAGAAACAGCCCCGGGGACTACGAGCAGTACTTC. This gives the protein CASRNSPGDYEQYF. The complete variable domain, with remaining parts taken from reference TRBV2 and TRBJ2-7, reads EPEVTQTPSHQVTQMGQEVILRCVPISNHLYFYWYRQILGQKVEFLVSFYNNEISEKSEIFDDQFSVERPDGSNFTLKIRSTKLEDSAMYFCASRNSPGDYEQYFGPGTRLTVT.

Concerning this clonotype: One base away lies a much larger clone, so this may be a sequencing read error. The V gene is TRBV4-2, the J gene TRBJ1-2; 9 bases map to TRBD1. Germline V gene lookup returns CDR1 LGHNA and CDR2 YNFKEQ. The CDR3 runs 16 residues. Trimming removed 0 bases from V and 6 bases from J; junction bases left unmatched: 8. The CDR3 reads CASSQDGDRETHGYTF. CDR3 sequence (DNA): TGTGCCAGCAGCCAAGATGGGGACAGGGAGACCCATGGCTACACCTTC.

This clonotype was seen many times. This chain links TRBV6-5 with TRBJ2-5; 9 bases agree with TRBD1. Germline V gene data show CDR1 as MNHEY and CDR2 as SVGAGI. CDR3 size: 14 residues. Germline trimming cut 0 bases from V and 5 bases from J; bases unmatched to any gene: 1. The CDR3 spells CASSYSTGGETQYF. In DNA, the CDR3 is TGTGCCAGCAGTTACTCGACAGGGGGTGAGACCCAGTACTTC.

In its sample, this clonotype was seen a few times. This sequence joins TRBV12-3 or TRBV12-4 and TRBJ1-2, with a tentative D call TRBD1 (5 bases). There are 15 residues in the CDR3. Trimming left V 3 bases short and J 4 bases short, with 15 bases between. The CDR3 coding sequence is TGTGCCAGCAGTTTTGGGGACGGAGGATCCTATGGCTACACCTTC. Protein product: CASSFGDGGSYGYTF.

J is TRBJ2-7 and V is TRBV27, with TRBD2 identical over 15 bases. The germline V gene has CDR1 MNHEY and CDR2 SMNVEV (reference sequence). Trimming took 5 bases from V and 5 from J; bases not matched to a gene: 10. This CDR3 contains 17 residues. The CDR3 protein is CASSTLPGLAGGNEQYF. The DNA of the CDR3 is TGTGCCAGCAGTACGCTTCCGGGACTAGCGGGAGGAAACGAGCAGTACTTC.

This clonotype was picked up many times. The V gene is TRBV6-1, the J gene TRBJ2-1; D call uncertain. The CDR3 extends over 15 amino acids. Germline V gene data show CDR1 as MNHNS and CDR2 as SASEGT. Trimming removed 2 bases from V and 2 bases from J, with 10 bases in between. The CDR3 DNA is TGTGCCAGCAGTGAAATGGAAGTCCCCTACAATGAGCAGTTCTTC. It is translated as CASSEMEVPYNEQFF.

This clonotype has at least ten counts. The V call is TRBV7-2, the J call TRBJ1-1; 8 bases are a match to TRBD1. Germline V gene data show CDR1 as SGHTA and CDR2 as FQGNSA. The CDR3 is 14 amino acids. J was trimmed by 4 bases and V by 3 bases; bases with no gene match: 4. This CDR3 reads CASSFRQGSTEAFF. As DNA, the CDR3 is TGTGCCAGCAGCTTCCGACAGGGGAGCACTGAAGCTTTCTTT.

V usage is TRBV18 and J usage is TRBJ1-2, with D possibly matching TRBD1 (6 bases). The V gene's germline CDR1 is KGHSH and CDR2 LQKENI. V shed 5 bases and J shed 0 bases, with 13 bases lying between them. CDR3 length equals 15 residues. In DNA, the CDR3 is TGTGCCAGCTCATTAGCAGGGGAAGCTAACTATGGCTACACCTTC. It translates to CASSLAGEANYGYTF.

This sequence joins TRBV7-2 and TRBJ1-6; D remains unclear. CDR3 size: 12 residues. Trimming removed 6 bases at V and 16 bases at J, with 16 bases between. Germline V CDR1 and CDR2: SGHTA, FQGNSA. CDR3 bases: TGTGCCAGCAGACTAGCGGGCTTTGGACTCCACTTT. This encodes CASRLAGFGLHF.

This chain uses TRBV12-3 or TRBV12-4 with TRBJ2-1; 8 bases match TRBD1. The CDR3 consists of 14 residues. After removal of 3 bases from V and 7 bases from J, the junction contained 5 bases not matched to a gene. The CDR3 sequence is CASSFSRGQNEQFF. CDR3 DNA sequence: TGTGCCAGCAGTTTCAGCAGGGGGCAGAATGAGCAGTTCTTC.

This clonotype was picked up many times. The chain links TRBV11-1 to TRBJ2-1, with unresolved D. The CDR3 totals 12 residues. Germline assignment: CDR1 SGHAT and CDR2 FQDESV (reference sequence). Trimming took off 2 bases at V and 5 bases at J, with 4 bases between the two ends. The CDR3 bases are TGTGCCAGCAGCTTACAAAACAATGAGCAGTTCTTC. This codes for CASSLQNNEQFF.

Many counts were recorded for this clonotype. The chain couples TRBV6-1 to TRBJ2-4, with TRBD2 identical over 7 bases. Germline values: CDR1 MNHNS, CDR2 SASEGT. V shed 7 bases and J 1 base; nucleotides not matched to a gene: 10. The CDR3 loop spans 16 amino acids. The CDR3 DNA follows: TGTGCCAGCAAGTTAGGGCCTAGCGGTGCCAAAAACATTCAGTACTTC. This translates into CASKLGPSGAKNIQYF.

The chain combines TRBV7-3 with TRBJ2-1, with 12 bases matching TRBD2. The CDR3 covers 18 residues. Germline CDR1 SGHTA, CDR2 FQGTGA. V shed 2 bases, J shed 9 bases, and the junction held 14 bases outside the gene matches. The CDR3 loop reads CASSLWGTSGSQEGEQFF. CDR3 coding DNA: TGTGCCAGCAGCTTATGGGGGACTAGCGGGTCACAGGAAGGTGAGCAGTTCTTC.

The J gene is TRBJ1-1, the V gene TRBV20-1; D is possibly TRBD1 (6 bases). The germline V gene has CDR1 DFQATT and CDR2 SNEGSKA (reference sequence). This CDR3 region has 14 residues. The V end was cut by 5 bases, the J end by 0 bases, with 13 bases between. CDR3 sequence (DNA): TGCAGTGCTGGTGACAGGCGGATGAACACTGAAGCTTTCTTT. Protein: CSAGDRRMNTEAFF.

As for this clonotype: Relative to the germline gene, one junction end is altered; a read error may explain this. The J gene is TRBJ2-3, the V gene TRBV6-1; 7 nucleotides align to TRBD1. The CDR3 is made up of 14 amino acids. Germline V gene sequence: CDR1 MNHNS, CDR2 SASEGT. Written as DNA, the CDR3 is TGTGCCAGCAGTCCACAGGGGTACGCAGATGCGCAGTATTTT. Translating gives CASSPQGYADAQYF.

The chain employs TRBV20-1 and TRBJ1-5; no firm D call. The V end lost 0 bases, the J end lost 0 bases, and 9 bases lay between the germline ends. CDR1 and CDR2 from the germline V gene are DFQATT and SNEGSKA (reference sequence). The CDR3 contains 15 residues. The CDR3, as DNA: TGCAGTGCTAGAGACGGCACCAATAGCAATCAGCCCCAGCATTTT. This gives the protein CSARDGTNSNQPQHF.

This clonotype has ten or more counts. This sequence joins TRBV27 and TRBJ2-7; 11 bases line up with TRBD2. The trim removed 7 bases at V and 1 base at J, leaving 21 bases unmatched. The length of the CDR3 is 20 residues. In germline, CDR1 is MNHEY, CDR2 SMNVEV (reference sequence). The chain's CDR3 is CASTHWGTRGTSGVSYEQYF. CDR3 in DNA: TGTGCCAGCACCCATTGGGGGACCCGAGGGACTAGCGGAGTGTCCTACGAGCAGTACTTC.

This clonotype has at least ten counts. The V and J genes are TRBV12-3 or TRBV12-4 and TRBJ2-1, with no clear D. V lost 1 base and J lost 3, with 10 bases in between. CDR3 length equals 15 residues. The CDR3 sequence: CASSLGPISYNEQFF. As DNA, the CDR3 is TGTGCCAGCAGTTTAGGACCCATCAGCTACAATGAGCAGTTCTTC.

The chain uses TRBV2 and TRBJ1-6, with D possibly TRBD1 on 5 matching bases. The CDR3 consists of 15 residues. With 8 bases removed from V and 0 bases from J, the gap between germline ends came to 11 bases. CDR1 is SNHLY and CDR2 is FYNNEI in the germline V gene. CDR3 protein: CASQGASSYNSPLHF. The CDR3 region has the DNA TGTGCCAGCCAGGGAGCTAGCTCCTATAATTCACCCCTCCACTTT.

This clonotype was seen only a few times. V and J are TRBV20-1 and TRBJ2-1; D is undetermined. V lost 0 bases and J lost 10, with 7 bases in between. CDR1 DFQATT and CDR2 SNEGSKA come from the germline V gene (reference sequence). CDR3 length: 11 amino acids. CDR3 residues: CSARDGWEQFF. In nucleotides, the CDR3 is TGCAGTGCTAGAGATGGGTGGGAGCAGTTCTTC.